The clone carrying this TCR beta chain was detected only a few times. The data belong to a study of blood T cell repertoires in COVID-19. Study background: Whether acute or convalescent, the COVID-19 samples came from the United States, Italy and Spain. T cells, B-cell-depleted T cells, or PBMCs supplied cDNA or gDNA.

Trimming cost V 4 bases and J 0 bases, with 4 bases left between them. Germline V lookup: CDR1 LGHDT, CDR2 YNNKEL (reference sequence). The CDR3 is 13 residues long. How the authors handled the data: Counts of nucleated cells, estimated from reference gene primer amplification, were obtained. Repertoires were generated with immunoSEQ multiplex PCR, while TCRdb's copy carries only in-frame clones and drops some. The DNA gave D and trimming, while V, J and clone size come from that table. The table includes tens of thousands of clones, 85% detected once. The specimen was peripheral blood. This receptor was identified in a man at least 80 years old with acute or convalescent COVID-19. The rearrangement links TRBV3-1 (or the pseudogene TRBV3-2) to TRBJ1-3; D not resolved. This CDR3 is CASSLSSGNTIYF. CDR3 nucleotide sequence: TGTGCCAGCAGCCTCAGCTCTGGAAACACCATATATTTT.